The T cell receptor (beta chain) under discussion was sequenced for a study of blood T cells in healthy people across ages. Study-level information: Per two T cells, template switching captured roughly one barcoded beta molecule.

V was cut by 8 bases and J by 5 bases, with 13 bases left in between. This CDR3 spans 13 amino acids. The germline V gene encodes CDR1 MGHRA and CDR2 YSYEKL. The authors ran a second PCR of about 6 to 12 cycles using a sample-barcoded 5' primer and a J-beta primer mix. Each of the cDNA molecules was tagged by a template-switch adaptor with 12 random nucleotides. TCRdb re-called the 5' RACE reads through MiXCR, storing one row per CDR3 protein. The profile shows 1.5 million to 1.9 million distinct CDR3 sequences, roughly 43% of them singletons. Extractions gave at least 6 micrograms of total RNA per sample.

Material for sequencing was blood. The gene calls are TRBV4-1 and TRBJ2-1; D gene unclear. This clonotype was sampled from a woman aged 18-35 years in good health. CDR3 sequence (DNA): TGCGCCAGCCGCGACCCCCCCGACAATGAGCAGTTCTTC. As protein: CASRDPPDNEQFF.